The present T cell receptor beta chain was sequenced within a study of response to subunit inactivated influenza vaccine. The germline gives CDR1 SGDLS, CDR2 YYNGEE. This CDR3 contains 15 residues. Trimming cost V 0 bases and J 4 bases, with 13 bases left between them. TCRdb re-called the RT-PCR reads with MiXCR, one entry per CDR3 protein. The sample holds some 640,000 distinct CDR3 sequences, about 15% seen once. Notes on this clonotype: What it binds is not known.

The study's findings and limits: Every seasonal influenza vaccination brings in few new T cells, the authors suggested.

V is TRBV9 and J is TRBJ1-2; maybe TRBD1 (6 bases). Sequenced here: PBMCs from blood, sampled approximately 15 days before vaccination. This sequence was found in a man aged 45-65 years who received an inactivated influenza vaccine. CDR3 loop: CASSVESRGIYGYTF. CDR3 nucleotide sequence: TGTGCCAGCAGCGTAGAGAGCAGGGGAATCTATGGCTACACCTTC. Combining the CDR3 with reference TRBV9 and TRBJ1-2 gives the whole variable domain DSGVTQTPKHLITATGQRVTLRCSPRSGDLSVYWYQQSLDQGLQFLIQYYNGEERAKGNILERFSAQQFPDLHSELNLSSLELGDSALYFCASSVESRGIYGYTFGSGTRLTVV.